These 19 T cell receptor beta chains were all obtained from the same sample, sequenced in a study of blood T cell repertoires in COVID-19. Repertoires were generated with immunoSEQ multiplex PCR, while TCRdb's copy carries only in-frame clones and drops some. The sample gives approximately 75,000 clones, approximately 85% of which show up once; roughly 4.6% is in the top ten. The sequencing sample was made of peripheral blood. The receptors derive from a man older than 75 with acute or convalescent COVID-19.

This chain links TRBV5-4 with TRBJ1-2; no clear D. V lost 0 bases and J lost 2, with 8 bases in between. The germline V gene encodes CDR1 SGHNT and CDR2 YYREEE (reference sequence). CDR3 length: 14 amino acids. The CDR3: CASSLATPNYGYTF. The CDR3 DNA sequence: TGTGCCAGCAGCTTGGCAACACCAAACTATGGCTACACCTTC.

The CDR3 DNA is TGTGCCAGCAGTCTACAGGCTGCAACTAATGAAAAACTGTTTTTT. The encoded protein is CASSLQAATNEKLFF. The J gene is TRBJ1-4, the V gene TRBV28; maybe TRBD1 (5 bases). The CDR3 is made up of 15 amino acids. The germline V gene encodes CDR1 MDHEN and CDR2 SYDVKM. Trimming removed 5 bases at V and 0 bases at J, with 10 bases between.

This clone showed up just a few times. This chain connects TRBV11-3 to TRBJ2-5; TRBD2 matches at 8 bases. The J segment lost 0 bases and the V segment lost 1 base, leaving 7 bases of the junction unmatched. There are 17 residues in the CDR3. Germline CDR1 is SGHNT and CDR2 is YENEEA. CDR3 in amino acids: CASSLAVTGRDQETQYF. The CDR3 DNA follows: TGTGCCAGCAGCTTAGCTGTCACCGGGAGGGACCAAGAGACCCAGTACTTC.

This clone was observed a few times. The sample has other DNA sequences that encode this CDR3 too. J is TRBJ1-1 and V is TRBV9; maybe TRBD1 (6 bases). This CDR3 region has 14 residues. The V and J ends lost 4 bases and 1 base respectively, with 11 bases between them. Germline CDR1 SGDLS, CDR2 YYNGEE. CDR3 bases: TGTGCCAGCAGCCCCTACAGGGAGAACACTGAAGCTTTCTTT. The encoded protein is CASSPYRENTEAFF.

CDR3 protein: CASSSLAGANEQFF. CDR3 DNA sequence: TGTGCCAGCTCATCTCTAGCGGGGGCAAATGAGCAGTTCTTC. J is TRBJ2-1 and V is TRBV18, with 10 bases identical to TRBD2. The CDR3 has 14 residues. The germline V gene encodes CDR1 KGHSH and CDR2 LQKENI. V was clipped by 5 bases and J by 7 bases; unmatched bases: 5.

V and J are TRBV10-3 and TRBJ1-1; 7 nucleotides agree with TRBD1. The CDR3 has 15 residues. The junction had 5 bases not matched to a gene; V was cut back by 4 bases and J by 0 bases. CDR1 is ENHRY, CDR2 SYGVKD, per germline. The CDR3 nucleotides read TGTGCCATCAGTGGGGGGGACAGACTGAACACTGAAGCTTTCTTT. It translates to CAISGGDRLNTEAFF.

The chain is built from TRBV27 and TRBJ1-6; D is uncertain. The germline V and J ends were trimmed by 6 bases and 4 bases, with 7 bases remaining between them. This CDR3 is 13 amino acids long. Germline CDR1 is MNHEY and CDR2 is SMNVEV (reference sequence). In nucleotides, the CDR3 is TGTGCCAGCAGGGCAAGTTATAATTCACCCCTCCACTTT. Protein sequence: CASRASYNSPLHF.

The gene calls are TRBV20-1 and TRBJ2-7, with 7 bases aligning to TRBD2. The ends lost 3 bases at V and 0 bases at J; junction bases unmatched: 11. CDR3 length: 16 amino acids. Germline loops: CDR1 DFQATT, CDR2 SNEGSKA (reference sequence). The CDR3 reads CSASRGGVPSSYEQYF. The CDR3 bases are TGCAGTGCTAGTAGGGGAGGGGTCCCGAGCTCCTACGAGCAGTACTTC.

This clone was recorded once. This chain connects TRBV19 to TRBJ2-6, with D tentatively TRBD2 (6 bases). The CDR3 is made up of 19 amino acids. Germline values: CDR1 LNHDA, CDR2 SQIVND (reference sequence). The germline V and J ends were trimmed by 4 bases and 3 bases, with 22 bases remaining between them. CDR3 sequence: CASSKALGLGSIGANVLTF. CDR3 bases: TGTGCCAGTAGTAAGGCCCTGGGACTTGGCTCAATTGGGGCCAACGTCCTGACTTTC.

V gene TRBV29-1 combines with J gene TRBJ2-3; D is possibly TRBD1 (5 bases). Trimming left V 3 bases short and J 3 bases short, with 10 bases between. Germline loops: CDR1 SQVTM, CDR2 ANQGSEA. The CDR3 sequence is 13 residues long. The CDR3 here is CSVDRAGTDTQYF. As DNA, the CDR3 is TGCAGCGTTGACCGTGCAGGGACAGATACGCAGTATTTT.

The chain has TRBV11-2 and TRBJ1-2, with 9 bases matching TRBD1. Trimming removed 3 bases from V and 2 bases from J; junction bases left unmatched: 7. The CDR3 has 16 amino acids. Germline-derived CDR1 and CDR2 are SGHAT and FQNNGV. Here the CDR3 DNA reads TGTGCCAGCAGCTTTTCCGGGACAGGGCTGAACTATGGCTACACCTTC. Amino acid sequence: CASSFSGTGLNYGYTF.

This chain uses TRBV3-1 (or the pseudogene TRBV3-2) with TRBJ1-6, with 7 bases matching TRBD1. Trimming at V came to 0 bases and at J to 7 bases, leaving 6 bases not matched to a gene. The CDR3 has 16 residues. Per the germline V gene, CDR1 is LGHDT and CDR2 is YNNKEL (reference sequence). The CDR3 sequence is CASSQEAGGRNSPLHF. The CDR3 DNA sequence: TGTGCCAGCAGCCAAGAGGCAGGGGGGAGAAATTCACCCCTCCACTTT.

The genes are TRBV18 and TRBJ1-1; TRBD1 agrees at 7 bases. Trimming removed 4 bases from V and 0 bases from J; junction bases left unmatched: 8. The CDR3 is 16 residues long. Germline CDR1 reads KGHSH; CDR2 reads LQKENI. The CDR3 DNA reads as TGTGCCAGCTCACAAGGGACGGGACAGTTGAACACTGAAGCTTTCTTT. Protein: CASSQGTGQLNTEAFF.

This clone was observed once. The CDR3 sequence is CASSFGRSGTQYF. The CDR3 DNA sequence: TGTGCCAGCAGCTTCGGCCGATCGGGGACCCAGTACTTC. This chain connects TRBV7-2 to TRBJ2-5, with D hard to call. The CDR3 extends over 13 amino acids. Trimming pared 3 bases from V and 7 bases from J, leaving 12 bases between. Germline CDR1 SGHTA, CDR2 FQGNSA.

The CDR3 region is CASSIVRGPQPQHF. The DNA for the CDR3 is TGTGCCAGTAGTATAGTCCGAGGTCCGCAGCCCCAGCATTTT. The chain is built from TRBV19 and TRBJ1-5; D not certain. The V gene lost 1 base and the J gene lost 7 bases, with 11 bases spanning the gap. The germline CDR1 and CDR2 sequences are LNHDA and SQIVND (reference sequence). The CDR3 runs to 14 residues.

The chain is built from TRBV7-9 and TRBJ2-1; 7 nucleotides align to TRBD2. After removal of 5 bases from V and 1 base from J, the junction contained 11 bases not matched to a gene. Germline V gene sequence: CDR1 SEHNR, CDR2 FQNEAQ (reference sequence). The CDR3 runs to 17 residues. CDR3 bases: TGTGCCAGCAGCCAGGACGGGGCGGGAGTGTCCTACAATGAGCAGTTCTTC. Translating it yields CASSQDGAGVSYNEQFF.

The CDR3: CASSSSRETQYF. The CDR3 DNA follows: TGTGCCAGCAGCTCCTCCCGGGAGACCCAGTACTTC. The chain has TRBV11-2 and TRBJ2-5; D is uncertain. Deletions cut 4 bases from V and 5 bases from J, with 8 bases between. The V gene's germline CDR1 is SGHAT and CDR2 FQNNGV. This CDR3 is built from 12 residues.

This clone was picked up one time. The genes are TRBV9 and TRBJ1-2; D remains ambiguous. Trimming cost V 0 bases and J 2 bases, with 8 bases left between them. From germline, CDR1 is SGDLS and CDR2 YYNGEE. This CDR3 spans 14 amino acids. This CDR3 is CASSVVSGNYGYTF. CDR3 coding DNA: TGTGCCAGCAGCGTAGTGTCGGGAAACTATGGCTACACCTTC.

A note on this clone: Other DNA sequences in the same sample also yield this CDR3. This rearrangement joins TRBV19 to TRBJ1-1; TRBD1 might be the D (5 bases). CDR1 is LNHDA, CDR2 SQIVND, per germline (reference sequence). This CDR3 spans 14 amino acids. V gave up 9 bases and J gave up 1 base, with 15 bases separating them. CDR3 nucleotides: TGTGCCAGCTATAGGGGCGGTACGAACACTGAAGCTTTCTTT. It codes for CASYRGGTNTEAFF.